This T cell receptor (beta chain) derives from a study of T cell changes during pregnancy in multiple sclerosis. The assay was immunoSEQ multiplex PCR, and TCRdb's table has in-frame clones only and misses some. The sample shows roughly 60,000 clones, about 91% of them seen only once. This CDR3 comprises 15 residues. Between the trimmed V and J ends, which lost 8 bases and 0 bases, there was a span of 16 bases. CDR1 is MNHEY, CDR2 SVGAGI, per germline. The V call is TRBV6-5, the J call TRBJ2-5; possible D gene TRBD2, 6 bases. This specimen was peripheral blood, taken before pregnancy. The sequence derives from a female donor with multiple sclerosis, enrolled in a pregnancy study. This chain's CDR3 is CASGLSREYQETQYF. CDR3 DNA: TGTGCCAGCGGACTTTCCCGGGAGTACCAAGAGACCCAGTACTTC.